These T cell receptor beta chains were read from a single sample in a study of blood T cell repertoires in COVID-19. The table came from immunoSEQ multiplex PCR; TCRdb's copy has only in-frame clones and leaves some out. This table holds under 120,000 clones, approximately 90% found once. The source material was peripheral blood. Every receptor here comes from a woman older than 75 with acute or convalescent COVID-19. CDR3s include the opening cysteine and the closing phenylalanine or tryptophan. The D gene is left open where the match is weak.

j_gene,v_gene,d_gene,CDR3aa
TRBJ1-1,TRBV4-2,TRBD1,CASSRPGQTTNTEAFF
TRBJ1-2,TRBV6-5,TRBD1,CASSGDRGPYGYTF
TRBJ2-3,TRBV14,TRBD1,CASSRQGYTDTQYF
TRBJ2-7,TRBV25-1,TRBD1,CASRPADRADEQYF
TRBJ2-5,TRBV6-6,.,CASSQNNEYQETQYF
TRBJ2-3,TRBV6-2/TRBV6-3,TRBD2,CASRPPGLQEGTQYF
TRBJ2-1,TRBV27,TRBD1,CASSSGTGGSEQFF
TRBJ2-3,TRBV11-3,TRBD2,CASSLGTSGHTDTQYF
TRBJ2-2,TRBV4-1,.,CASSQDYGELFF
TRBJ2-1,TRBV7-6,TRBD2,CASSLAFIGGRSDSYNEQFF
TRBJ2-3,TRBV19,TRBD1,CASSMLGQSTDTQYF
TRBJ2-2,TRBV9,TRBD2,CASSETSGGFTGELFF
TRBJ1-5,TRBV28,.,CASSFGRQDSNQPQHF